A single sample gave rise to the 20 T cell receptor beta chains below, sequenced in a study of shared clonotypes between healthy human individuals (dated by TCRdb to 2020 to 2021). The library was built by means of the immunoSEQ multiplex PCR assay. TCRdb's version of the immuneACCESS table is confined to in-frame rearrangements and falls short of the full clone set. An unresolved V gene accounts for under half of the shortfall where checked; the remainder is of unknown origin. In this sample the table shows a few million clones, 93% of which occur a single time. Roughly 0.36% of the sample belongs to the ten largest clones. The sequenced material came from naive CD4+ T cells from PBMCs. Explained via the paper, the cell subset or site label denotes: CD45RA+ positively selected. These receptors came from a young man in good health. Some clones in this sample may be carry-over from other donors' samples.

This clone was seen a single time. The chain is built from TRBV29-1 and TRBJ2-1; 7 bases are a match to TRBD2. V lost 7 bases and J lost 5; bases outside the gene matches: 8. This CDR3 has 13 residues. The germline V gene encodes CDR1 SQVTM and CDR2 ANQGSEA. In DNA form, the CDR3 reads TGCAGCGCATCCGGGACTATCGACAATGAGCAGTTCTTC. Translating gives CSASGTIDNEQFF.

In DNA form, the CDR3 reads TGTGCCAGCAGCCCCCGCGCCGGGGCCCCGAACACCGGGGAGCTGTTTTTT. This gives the protein CASSPRAGAPNTGELFF. The chain combines TRBV9 with TRBJ2-2; either TRBD1 or TRBD2 may fit D (5 bases each). V lost 4 bases to trimming and J lost 0 bases, with 16 bases between them. CDR3 length: 17 amino acids. The germline V gene encodes CDR1 SGDLS and CDR2 YYNGEE.

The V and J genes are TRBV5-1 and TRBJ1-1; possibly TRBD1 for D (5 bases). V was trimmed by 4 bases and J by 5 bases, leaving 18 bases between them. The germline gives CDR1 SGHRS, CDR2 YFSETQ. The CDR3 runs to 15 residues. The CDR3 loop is CASSEFSRVETEAFF. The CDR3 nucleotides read TGCGCCAGCAGCGAATTCTCCAGGGTAGAGACTGAAGCTTTCTTT.

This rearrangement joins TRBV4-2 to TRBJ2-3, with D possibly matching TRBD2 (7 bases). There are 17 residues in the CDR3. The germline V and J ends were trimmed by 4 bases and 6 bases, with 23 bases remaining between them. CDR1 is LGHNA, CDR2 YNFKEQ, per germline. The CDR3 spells CASSPSSTGGYRDTQYF. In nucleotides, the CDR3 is TGTGCCAGCAGCCCATCCTCCACGGGGGGCTACCGGGATACGCAGTATTTT.

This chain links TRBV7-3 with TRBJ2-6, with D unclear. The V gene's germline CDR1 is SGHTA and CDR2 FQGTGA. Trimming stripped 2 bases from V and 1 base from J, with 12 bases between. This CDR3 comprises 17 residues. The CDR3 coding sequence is TGTGCCAGCAGCTTATTTGGGTTCGGGTCTGGGGCCAACGTCCTGACTTTC. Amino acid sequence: CASSLFGFGSGANVLTF.

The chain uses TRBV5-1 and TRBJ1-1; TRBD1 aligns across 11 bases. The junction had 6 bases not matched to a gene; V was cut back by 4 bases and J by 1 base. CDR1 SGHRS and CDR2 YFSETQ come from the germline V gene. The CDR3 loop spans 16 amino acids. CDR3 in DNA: TGCGCCAGCAGCGCTGGGACAGGGGGATGGAACACTGAAGCTTTCTTT. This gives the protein CASSAGTGGWNTEAFF.

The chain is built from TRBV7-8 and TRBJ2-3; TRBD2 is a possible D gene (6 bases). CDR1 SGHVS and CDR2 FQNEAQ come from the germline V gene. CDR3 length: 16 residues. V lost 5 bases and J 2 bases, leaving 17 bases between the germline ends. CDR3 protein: CASSQVGTPSTDTQYF. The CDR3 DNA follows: TGTGCCAGCAGCCAGGTCGGGACTCCGTCCACAGATACGCAGTATTTT.

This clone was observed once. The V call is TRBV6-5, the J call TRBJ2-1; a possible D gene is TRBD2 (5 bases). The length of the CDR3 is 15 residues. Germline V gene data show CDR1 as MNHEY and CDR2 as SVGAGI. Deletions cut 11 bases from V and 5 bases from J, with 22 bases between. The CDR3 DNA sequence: TGTGCCTCTAACCCGGCCGGGGTTAATAACAATGAGCAGTTCTTC. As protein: CASNPAGVNNNEQFF.

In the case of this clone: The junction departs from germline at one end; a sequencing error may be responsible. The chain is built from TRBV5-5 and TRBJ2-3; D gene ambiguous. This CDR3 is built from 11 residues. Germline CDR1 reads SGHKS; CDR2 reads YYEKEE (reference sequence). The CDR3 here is CANSPLDTQYF. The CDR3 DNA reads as TGTGCCAACAGCCCACTGGATACGCAGTATTTT.

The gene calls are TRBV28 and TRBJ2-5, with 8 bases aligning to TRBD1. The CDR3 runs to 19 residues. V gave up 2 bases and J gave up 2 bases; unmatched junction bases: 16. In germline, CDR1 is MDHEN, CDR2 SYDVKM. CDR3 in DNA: TGTGCCAGCAGTTTACCCCTCGGCTACGACAGGGGTCAGCAAGAGACCCAGTACTTC. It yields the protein CASSLPLGYDRGQQETQYF.

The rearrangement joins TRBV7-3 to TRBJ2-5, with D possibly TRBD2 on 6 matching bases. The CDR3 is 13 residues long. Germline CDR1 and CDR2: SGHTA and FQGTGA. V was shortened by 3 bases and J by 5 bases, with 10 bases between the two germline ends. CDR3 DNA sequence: TGTGCCAGCAGCTTTGGAGGAGGGGAGACCCAGTACTTC. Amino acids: CASSFGGGETQYF.

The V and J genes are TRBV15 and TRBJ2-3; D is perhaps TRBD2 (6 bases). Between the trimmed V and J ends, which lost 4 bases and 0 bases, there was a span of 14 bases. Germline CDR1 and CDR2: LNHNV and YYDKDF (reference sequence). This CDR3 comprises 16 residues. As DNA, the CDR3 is TGTGCCACCAGCACTTTACTAGGAGGGAGCACAGATACGCAGTATTTT. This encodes CATSTLLGGSTDTQYF.

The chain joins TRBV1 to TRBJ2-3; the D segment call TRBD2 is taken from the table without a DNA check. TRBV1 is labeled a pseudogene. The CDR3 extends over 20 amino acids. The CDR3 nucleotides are TGCACCAGCAGCCAAGAGGGTGAGACTAGCGGGAGGAAATATTCAGATACGCAGTATTTT. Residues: CTSSQEGETSGRKYSDTQYF.

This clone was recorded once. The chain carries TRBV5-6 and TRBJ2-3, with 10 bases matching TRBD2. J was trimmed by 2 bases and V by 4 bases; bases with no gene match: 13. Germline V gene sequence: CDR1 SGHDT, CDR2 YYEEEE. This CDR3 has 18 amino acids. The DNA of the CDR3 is TGTGCCAGCAGCCAATCTAGCGGGAGCCTCCCCTTCACAGATACGCAGTATTTT. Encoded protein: CASSQSSGSLPFTDTQYF. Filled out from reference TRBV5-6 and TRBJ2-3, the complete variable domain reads DAGVTQSPTHLIKTRGQQVTLRCSPKSGHDTVSWYQQALGQGPQFIFQYYEEEERQRGNFPDRFSGHQFPNYSSELNVNALLLGDSALYLCASSQSSGSLPFTDTQYFGPGTRLTVL.

For the CDR3, the DNA is TGTGCCAGCAGTGAAAGGGGGGTCGGCTCTGGAAACACCATATATTTT. Amino acids: CASSERGVGSGNTIYF. The chain uses TRBV6-1 and TRBJ1-3; D possibly corresponds to TRBD1 (6 bases). The CDR3 has 16 residues. Germline V gene data show CDR1 as MNHNS and CDR2 as SASEGT. V was pared by 2 bases and J by 0 bases, with 11 bases between.

The CDR3 here is CASSRQANTEAFF. The CDR3 nucleotides are TGCGCCAGCAGTCGACAGGCTAACACTGAAGCTTTCTTT. The chain uses TRBV10-2 and TRBJ1-1; possibly TRBD1 for D (6 bases). Deletions cut 5 bases from V and 2 bases from J, with 9 bases between. In germline, CDR1 is WSHSY, CDR2 SAAADI. The CDR3 contains 13 residues.

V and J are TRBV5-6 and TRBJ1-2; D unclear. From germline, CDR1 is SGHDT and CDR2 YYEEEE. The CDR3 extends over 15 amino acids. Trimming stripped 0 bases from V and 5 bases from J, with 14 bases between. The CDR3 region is CASSLEIGDSYGYTF. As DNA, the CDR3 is TGTGCCAGCAGCTTGGAAATTGGGGATTCTTATGGCTACACCTTC.

The CDR3 reads CATRSASGANQETQYF. The CDR3 DNA is TGTGCCACCCGATCGGCTAGCGGGGCAAACCAAGAGACCCAGTACTTC. This chain links TRBV6-6 with TRBJ2-5, with 9 bases aligning to TRBD2. The length of the CDR3 is 16 residues. The germline gives CDR1 MNHNY, CDR2 SVGAGI (reference sequence). J was trimmed by 0 bases and V by 10 bases; bases with no gene match: 12.

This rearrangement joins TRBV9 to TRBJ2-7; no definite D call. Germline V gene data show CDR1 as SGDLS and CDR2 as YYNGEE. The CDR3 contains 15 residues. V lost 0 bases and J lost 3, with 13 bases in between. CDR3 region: CASSVEAVSLYEQYF. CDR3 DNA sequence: TGTGCCAGCAGCGTAGAGGCAGTTTCCCTCTACGAGCAGTACTTC.

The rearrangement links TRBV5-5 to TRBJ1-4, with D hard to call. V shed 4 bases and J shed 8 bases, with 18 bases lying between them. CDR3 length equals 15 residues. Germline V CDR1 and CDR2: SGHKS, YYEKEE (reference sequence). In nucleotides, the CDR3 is TGTGCCAGCAGCCTCACCACCGGGCAACGGGAAAAACTGTTTTTT. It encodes CASSLTTGQREKLFF.